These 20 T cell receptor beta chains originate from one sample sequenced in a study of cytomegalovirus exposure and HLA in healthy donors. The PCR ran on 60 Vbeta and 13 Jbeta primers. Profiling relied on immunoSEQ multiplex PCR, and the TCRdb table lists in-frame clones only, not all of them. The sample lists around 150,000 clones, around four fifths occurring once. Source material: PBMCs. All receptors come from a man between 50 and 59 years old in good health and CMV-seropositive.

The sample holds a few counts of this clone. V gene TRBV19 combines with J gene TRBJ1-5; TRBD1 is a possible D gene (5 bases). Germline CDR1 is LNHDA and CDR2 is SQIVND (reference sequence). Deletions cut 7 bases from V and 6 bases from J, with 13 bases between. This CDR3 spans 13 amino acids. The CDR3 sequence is CASNYLGGQPQHF. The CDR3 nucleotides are TGTGCCAGTAACTACCTCGGGGGTCAGCCCCAGCATTTT. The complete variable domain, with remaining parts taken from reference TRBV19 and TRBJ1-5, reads DGGITQSPKYLFRKEGQNVTLSCEQNLNHDAMYWYRQDPGQGLRLIYYSQIVNDFQKGDIAEGYSVSREKKESFPLTVTSAQKNPTAFYLCASNYLGGQPQHFGDGTRLSIL.

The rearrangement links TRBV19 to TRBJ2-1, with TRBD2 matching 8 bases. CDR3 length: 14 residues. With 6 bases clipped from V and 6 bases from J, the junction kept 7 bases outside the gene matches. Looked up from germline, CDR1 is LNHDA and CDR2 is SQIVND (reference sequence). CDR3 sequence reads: CASRNLAGSNEQFF. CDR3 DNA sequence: TGTGCCAGTAGGAATTTAGCGGGAAGCAATGAGCAGTTCTTC.

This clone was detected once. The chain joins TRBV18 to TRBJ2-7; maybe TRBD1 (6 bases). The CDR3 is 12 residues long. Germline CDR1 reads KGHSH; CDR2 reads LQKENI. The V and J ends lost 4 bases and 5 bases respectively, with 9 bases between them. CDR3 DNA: TGTGCCAGCTCACGGGACATGGACGAGCAGTACTTC. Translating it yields CASSRDMDEQYF.

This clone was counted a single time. CDR3 protein: CASSPRLAGSPYQETQYF. The DNA for the CDR3 is TGTGCCAGCAGCCCCCGACTAGCGGGAAGTCCCTACCAAGAGACCCAGTACTTC. The chain is built from TRBV9 and TRBJ2-5; 11 bases are shared with TRBD2. Germline loops: CDR1 SGDLS, CDR2 YYNGEE. Trimming at V came to 4 bases and at J to 0 bases, leaving 11 bases not matched to a gene. The CDR3 consists of 18 residues.

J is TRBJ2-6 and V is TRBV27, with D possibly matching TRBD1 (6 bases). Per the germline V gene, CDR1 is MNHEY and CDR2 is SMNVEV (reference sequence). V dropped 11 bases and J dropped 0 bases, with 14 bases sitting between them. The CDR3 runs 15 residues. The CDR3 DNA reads TGTGCCGGCGGACAGTCCTACTCTGGGGCCAACGTCCTGACTTTC. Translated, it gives CAGGQSYSGANVLTF.

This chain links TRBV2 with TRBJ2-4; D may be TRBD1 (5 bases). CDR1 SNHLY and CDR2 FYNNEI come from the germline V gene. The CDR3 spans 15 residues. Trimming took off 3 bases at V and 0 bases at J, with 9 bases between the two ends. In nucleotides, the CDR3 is TGTGCCAGCAGTGATGACAGCCTAGCCAAAAACATTCAGTACTTC. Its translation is CASSDDSLAKNIQYF.

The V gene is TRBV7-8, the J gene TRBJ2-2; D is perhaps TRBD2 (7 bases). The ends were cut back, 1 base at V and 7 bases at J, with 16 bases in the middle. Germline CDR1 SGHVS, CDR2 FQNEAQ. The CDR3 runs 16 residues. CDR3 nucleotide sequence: TGTGCCAGCAGCTTAGACTTTGGGGGGGGCCGCGGGGAGCTGTTTTTT. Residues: CASSLDFGGGRGELFF.

The CDR3 nucleotides are TGTGCCAGCAGCTTATCAGGGCTCCTGGACAGGGGTTATGGAGAAAGCAATCAGCCCCAGCATTTT. Its protein product is CASSLSGLLDRGYGESNQPQHF. The chain combines TRBV7-3 with TRBJ1-5; 9 nucleotides agree with TRBD1. Germline V gene sequence: CDR1 SGHTA, CDR2 FQGTGA. V was pared by 2 bases and J by 1 base, with 21 bases of the junction left unmatched. CDR3 length equals 22 residues.

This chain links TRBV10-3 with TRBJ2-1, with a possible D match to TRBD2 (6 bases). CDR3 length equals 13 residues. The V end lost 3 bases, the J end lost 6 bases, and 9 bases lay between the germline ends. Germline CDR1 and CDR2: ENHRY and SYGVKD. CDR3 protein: CAISDGGSNEQFF. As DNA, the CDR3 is TGTGCCATCAGTGATGGGGGGTCCAATGAGCAGTTCTTC.

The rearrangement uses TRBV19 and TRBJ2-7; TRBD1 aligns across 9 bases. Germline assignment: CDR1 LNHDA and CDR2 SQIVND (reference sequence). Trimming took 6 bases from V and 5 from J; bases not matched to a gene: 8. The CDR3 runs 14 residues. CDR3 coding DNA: TGTGCCAGTAGCCTGGGACAGGGTGCCAACGAGCAGTACTTC. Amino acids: CASSLGQGANEQYF.

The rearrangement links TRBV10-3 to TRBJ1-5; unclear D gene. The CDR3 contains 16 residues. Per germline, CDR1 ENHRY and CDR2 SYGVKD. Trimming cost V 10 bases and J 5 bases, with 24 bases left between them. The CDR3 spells CATRMERGLTDQPQHF. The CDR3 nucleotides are TGTGCCACCAGGATGGAGAGAGGCCTCACGGATCAGCCCCAGCATTTT.

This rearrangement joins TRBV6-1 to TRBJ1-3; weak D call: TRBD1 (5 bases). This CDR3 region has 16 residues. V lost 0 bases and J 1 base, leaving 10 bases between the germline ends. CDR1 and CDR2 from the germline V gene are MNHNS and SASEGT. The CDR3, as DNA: TGTGCCAGCAGTGAAGCTTGGGGGGTTTCTGGAAACACCATATATTTT. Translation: CASSEAWGVSGNTIYF.

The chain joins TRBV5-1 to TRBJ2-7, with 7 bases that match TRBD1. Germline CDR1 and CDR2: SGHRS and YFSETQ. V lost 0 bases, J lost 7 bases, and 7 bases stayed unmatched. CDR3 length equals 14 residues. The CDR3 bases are TGCGCCAGCAGCTTGGGACAGGGCGGGCGAGAGCAGTACTTC. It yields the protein CASSLGQGGREQYF.

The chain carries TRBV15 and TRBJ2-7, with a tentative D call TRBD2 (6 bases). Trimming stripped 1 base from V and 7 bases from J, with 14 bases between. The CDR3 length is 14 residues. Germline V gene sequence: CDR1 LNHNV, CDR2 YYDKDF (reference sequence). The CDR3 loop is CATSRVQAAGEQYF. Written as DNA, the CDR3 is TGTGCCACCAGCAGAGTTCAGGCGGCGGGGGAGCAGTACTTC.

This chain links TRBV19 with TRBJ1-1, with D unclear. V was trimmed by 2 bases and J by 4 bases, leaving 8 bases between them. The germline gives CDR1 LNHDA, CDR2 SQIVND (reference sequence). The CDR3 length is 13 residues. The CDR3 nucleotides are TGTGCCAGTAGTATATCTTTACTCACTGAAGCTTTCTTT. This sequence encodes CASSISLLTEAFF.

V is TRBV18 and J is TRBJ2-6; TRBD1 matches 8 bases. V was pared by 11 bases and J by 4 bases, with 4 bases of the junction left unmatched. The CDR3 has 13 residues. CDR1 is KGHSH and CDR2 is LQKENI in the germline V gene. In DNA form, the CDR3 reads TGTGCCGGACAGGGTCGCGGGGCCAACGTCCTGACTTTC. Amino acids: CAGQGRGANVLTF.

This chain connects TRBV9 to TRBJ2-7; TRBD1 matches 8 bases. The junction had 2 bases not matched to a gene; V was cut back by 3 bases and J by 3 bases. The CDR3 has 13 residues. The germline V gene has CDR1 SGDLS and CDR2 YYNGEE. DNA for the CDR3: TGTGCCAGCAGCGGGGACAGGTTCTACGAGCAGTACTTC. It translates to CASSGDRFYEQYF.

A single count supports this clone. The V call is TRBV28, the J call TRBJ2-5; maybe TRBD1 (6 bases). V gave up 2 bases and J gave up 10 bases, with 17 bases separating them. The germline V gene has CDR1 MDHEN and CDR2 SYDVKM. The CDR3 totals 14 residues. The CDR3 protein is CASSLVRGRFGQYF. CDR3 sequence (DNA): TGTGCCAGCAGTTTAGTCAGGGGACGGTTCGGCCAGTACTTC.

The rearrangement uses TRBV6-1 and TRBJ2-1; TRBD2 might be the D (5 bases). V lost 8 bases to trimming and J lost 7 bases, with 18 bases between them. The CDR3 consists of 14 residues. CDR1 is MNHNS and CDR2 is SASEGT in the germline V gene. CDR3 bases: TGTGCCAGCGGGCGGGCGGGTCAAGGAAATGAGCAGTTCTTC. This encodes CASGRAGQGNEQFF.

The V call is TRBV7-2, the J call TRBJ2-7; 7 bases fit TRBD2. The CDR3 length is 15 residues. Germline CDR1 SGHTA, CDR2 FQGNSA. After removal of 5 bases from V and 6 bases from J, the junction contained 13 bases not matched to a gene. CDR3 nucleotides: TGTGCCAGCAGCCTCATCGGGGGAGGGCCTATCGAGCAGTACTTC. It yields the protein CASSLIGGGPIEQYF.